This T cell receptor (beta chain) was retrieved from a study of blood T cell repertoires in COVID-19. Across the study: Sites in the United States, Italy and Spain provided acute and convalescent COVID-19 samples. The analysed material was cDNA or gDNA that came from T cells, B-cell-depleted T cells, or PBMCs.

This CDR3 region has 12 residues. Germline assignment: CDR1 MNHEY and CDR2 SVGAGI. V lost 8 bases to trimming and J lost 5 bases; unmatched junction nucleotides: 2. Per the original data handling: For nucleated cells, counts were estimated from reference gene primer amplification. The data were produced by immunoSEQ multiplex PCR, yet TCRdb's version contains in-frame clones alone and is incomplete. D and trimming come from the DNA, and the V and J calls and clone size come from that table. The table lists about 350,000 clones, roughly 86% of them singletons. The TCR originated in a woman in her thirties who had been exposed to COVID-19. The rearrangement joins TRBV6-5 to TRBJ1-5, with TRBD1 matching over 8 bases. The sample consisted of PBMCs or T cells enriched from blood (not recorded which). Written as DNA, the CDR3 is TGTGCCAGCGGACAGGGATATCAGCCCCAGCATTTT. Encoded protein: CASGQGYQPQHF.